This T cell receptor beta chain was sequenced for a study of PD-1 blockade in classical Hodgkin lymphoma. With respect to this clone: What it binds is not known.

Study-level findings and limits: Lower baseline TCR diversity was reported for newly diagnosed patients than for healthy donors.

The CDR3 loop spans 12 amino acids. V lost 4 bases, J lost 10 bases, and 15 bases lay in between. The germline gives CDR1 SGHNT, CDR2 YYREEE (reference sequence). The time point here: cycle 4 day 1 (C4D1), after 6 weeks of nivolumab. Each of the patients experienced relapse following autologous stem cell transplantation, and their brentuximab vedotin exposure differed. Magnetic negative selection was used to purify CD4+ T cells from PBMCs that had been thawed. TCRdb keeps only in-frame clones here, not all; method: immunoSEQ multiplex PCR. This table has 27,000 or so clones, around 85% appearing once.

V usage is TRBV5-4 and J usage is TRBJ2-7; tentatively, D is TRBD2 (6 bases). This sample comprised CD4+ T cells from blood, obtained before the fourth cycle of nivolumab. The TCR was taken from a human donor with classical Hodgkin lymphoma. In nucleotides, the CDR3 is TGTGCCAGCAGCGGACTAACGAAGGTTCAGTACTTC. Translated: CASSGLTKVQYF. The full variable domain, rest sourced from reference TRBV5-4 and TRBJ2-7, is ETGVTQSPTHLIKTRGQQVTLRCSSQSGHNTVSWYQQALGQGPQFIFQYYREEENGRGNFPPRFSGLQFPNYSSELNVNALELDDSALYLCASSGLTKVQYFGPGTRLTVT.